These 29 T cell receptor beta chains were all obtained from the same sample, sequenced in a study of control samples from healthy donors and cancer patients. The method was immunoSEQ multiplex PCR; TCRdb's version includes in-frame clones alone and lacks a portion of them. The sample yields under 200,000 clones, of which the top ten take up roughly 2%. The sequenced sample consisted of blood. The receptors derive from a young woman in good health.

V is TRBV5-1 and J is TRBJ1-4, with TRBD1 matching over 7 bases. This CDR3 is 13 amino acids long. Germline values: CDR1 SGHRS, CDR2 YFSETQ. The junction had 3 bases not matched to a gene; V was cut back by 6 bases and J by 4 bases. The CDR3 DNA reads as TGCGCCAGCAACAGGGGTCTTAATGAAAAACTGTTTTTT. It encodes CASNRGLNEKLFF.

The chain has TRBV5-1 and TRBJ2-4; a possible D gene is TRBD2 (6 bases). The CDR3 spans 16 residues. Germline V CDR1 and CDR2: SGHRS, YFSETQ. V dropped 0 bases and J dropped 3 bases, with 13 bases sitting between them. This CDR3 is CASSLAGREIKNIQYF. CDR3 DNA sequence: TGCGCCAGCAGCTTGGCCGGGCGGGAAATCAAAAACATTCAGTACTTC.

The chain joins TRBV5-6 to TRBJ2-1; D tentatively fits TRBD1 or TRBD2 (5 bases each). CDR1 is SGHDT and CDR2 is YYEEEE in the germline V gene. The CDR3 extends over 14 amino acids. V lost 5 bases to trimming and J lost 2 bases, with 11 bases between them. CDR3: CASSSRGPYNEQFF. The CDR3 bases are TGTGCCAGCAGTAGCCGGGGCCCCTACAATGAGCAGTTCTTC.

The gene calls are TRBV5-1 and TRBJ1-2; D is possibly TRBD1 (5 bases). Looked up from germline, CDR1 is SGHRS and CDR2 is YFSETQ. This CDR3 spans 14 amino acids. Trimming took 3 bases from V and 9 from J, leaving 18 bases between them. CDR3 region: CASSYRDDGNSYTF. In DNA, the CDR3 is TGCGCCAGCAGCTACCGGGACGATGGCAACAGCTACACCTTC.

Written as DNA, the CDR3 is TGTGCCAGCAGCGAAAGACAGGGGGCGAGCTACGAGCAGTACTTC. The encoded protein is CASSERQGASYEQYF. V gene TRBV2 combines with J gene TRBJ2-7; 10 bases match TRBD1. This CDR3 is built from 15 residues. Trimming took 6 bases from V and 3 from J; bases not matched to a gene: 8. Looked up from germline, CDR1 is SNHLY and CDR2 is FYNNEI.

V is TRBV6-5 and J is TRBJ1-1, with 7 bases identical to TRBD1. Germline CDR1 and CDR2: MNHEY and SVGAGI. CDR3 length: 13 residues. J lost 4 bases, V lost 6 bases, and 5 bases had no gene match. This CDR3 is CASRQDRATEAFF. The DNA of the CDR3 is TGTGCCAGCAGACAAGACAGGGCCACTGAAGCTTTCTTT.

The V gene is TRBV6-1, the J gene TRBJ1-4, with D tentatively TRBD1 (6 bases). The CDR3 extends over 16 amino acids. V was pared by 4 bases and J by 2 bases, with 14 bases between. Looked up from germline, CDR1 is MNHNS and CDR2 is SASEGT. The CDR3 nucleotides read TGTGCCAGCAGTGTACATTTAGGGGGGACTAATGAAAAACTGTTTTTT. It specifies CASSVHLGGTNEKLFF.

J is TRBJ2-7 and V is TRBV15, with D possibly being TRBD1 (5 bases). Germline CDR1 is LNHNV and CDR2 is YYDKDF (reference sequence). This CDR3 has 15 amino acids. V was clipped by 3 bases and J by 2 bases, with 14 bases between them. The CDR3 DNA follows: TGTGCCACCAGCAGGGAAGGGCTAGGGGCCTACGAGCAGTACTTC. Translated: CATSREGLGAYEQYF.

V gene TRBV7-2 combines with J gene TRBJ2-5; D is unclear. The CDR3 is made up of 14 amino acids. The V gene's germline CDR1 is SGHTA and CDR2 FQGNSA. V lost 0 bases and J 5 bases, leaving 10 bases between the germline ends. The CDR3 sequence is CASSLAMSRETQYF. In DNA form, the CDR3 reads TGTGCCAGCAGCTTAGCGATGAGCCGGGAGACCCAGTACTTC.

This chain links TRBV5-1 with TRBJ2-1; D gene uncertain. CDR1 SGHRS and CDR2 YFSETQ come from the germline V gene. CDR3 length: 16 amino acids. Trimming took 0 bases from V and 4 from J, leaving 14 bases between them. The CDR3 protein is CASSLVEAGPYNEQFF. The CDR3 nucleotides read TGCGCCAGCAGCTTGGTTGAGGCTGGGCCTTACAATGAGCAGTTCTTC.

This chain connects TRBV6-5 to TRBJ2-7; a weak D match, TRBD1 (8 bases). The CDR3 spans 14 residues. CDR1 MNHEY and CDR2 SVGAGI come from the germline V gene. V lost 10 bases and J 1 base, leaving 17 bases between the germline ends. The CDR3 coding sequence is TGTGCCACCTTGGACAGGGAGGGATCCTACGAGCAGTACTTC. Its protein product is CATLDREGSYEQYF.

This chain links TRBV3-1 (or the pseudogene TRBV3-2) with TRBJ1-2, with D hard to call. Germline CDR1 reads LGHDT; CDR2 reads YNNKEL (reference sequence). Trimming removed 4 bases at V and 3 bases at J, with 12 bases between. The CDR3 is made up of 14 amino acids. The CDR3 DNA is TGTGCCAGCAGCCCACGCGACAAATACTATGGCTACACCTTC. The encoded protein is CASSPRDKYYGYTF.

The V call is TRBV7-2, the J call TRBJ2-2; 12 nucleotides agree with TRBD2. This CDR3 spans 18 amino acids. Trimming at V came to 2 bases and at J to 7 bases, leaving 11 bases not matched to a gene. CDR1 is SGHTA, CDR2 FQGNSA, per germline. CDR3 in amino acids: CASSLRASGGAVGGELFF. The CDR3 nucleotides read TGTGCCAGCAGCTTACGGGCTAGCGGGGGGGCCGTTGGCGGGGAGCTGTTTTTT. Full variable domain (remainder filled in from reference TRBV7-2 and TRBJ2-2): GAGVSQSPSNKVTEKGKDVELRCDPISGHTALYWYRQSLGQGLEFLIYFQGNSAPDKSGLPSDRFSAERTGGSVSTLTIQRTQQEDSAVYLCASSLRASGGAVGGELFFGEGSRLTVL.

The chain uses TRBV6-1 and TRBJ1-5; D possibly corresponds to TRBD1 (5 bases). CDR3 length: 14 amino acids. Trimming cost V 2 bases and J 7 bases, with 12 bases left between them. Germline-derived CDR1 and CDR2 are MNHNS and SASEGT. CDR3 amino acids: CASSELQGTQPQHF. In DNA, the CDR3 is TGTGCCAGCAGTGAATTGCAGGGCACCCAGCCCCAGCATTTT.

The chain combines TRBV18 with TRBJ2-7; D is unclear. The CDR3 totals 11 residues. V was trimmed by 6 bases and J by 4 bases, leaving 7 bases between them. Germline CDR1 and CDR2: KGHSH and LQKENI. The CDR3 region is CASSPHYEQYF. CDR3 nucleotides: TGTGCCAGCTCGCCTCATTACGAGCAGTACTTC.

This rearrangement joins TRBV29-1 to TRBJ1-2; no firm D call. From germline, CDR1 is SQVTM and CDR2 ANQGSEA. Trimming took 3 bases from V and 3 from J, leaving 11 bases between them. This CDR3 comprises 13 residues. CDR3 in amino acids: CSVEITSDYGYTF. In nucleotides, the CDR3 is TGCAGCGTTGAGATTACGTCCGACTATGGCTACACCTTC.

The rearrangement uses TRBV5-4 and TRBJ1-1; D is ambiguous. The CDR3 extends over 13 amino acids. The V end lost 3 bases, the J end lost 1 base, and 7 bases lay between the germline ends. Germline V lookup: CDR1 SGHNT, CDR2 YYREEE (reference sequence). In nucleotides, the CDR3 is TGTGCCAGCAGCTGGACTGAGAACACTGAAGCTTTCTTT. Translation gives CASSWTENTEAFF.

This chain joins TRBV11-2 and TRBJ2-5; D is perhaps TRBD1 or TRBD2 (6 bases each). V was clipped by 1 base and J by 7 bases, with 13 bases between them. The CDR3 contains 14 residues. Germline-derived CDR1 and CDR2 are SGHAT and FQNNGV. The DNA for the CDR3 is TGTGCCAGCAGCTTAGTGAGGGGGGTTGTGACCCAGTACTTC. This sequence encodes CASSLVRGVVTQYF.

CDR3 region: CASSPYMVGQETQYF. In nucleotides, the CDR3 is TGTGCCAGCAGCCCGTACATGGTAGGGCAAGAGACCCAGTACTTC. This chain connects TRBV7-8 to TRBJ2-5; D remains ambiguous. V lost 5 bases and J lost 2, with 15 bases in between. CDR1 is SGHVS, CDR2 FQNEAQ, per germline. There are 15 residues in the CDR3.

The chain carries TRBV9 and TRBJ1-3; TRBD1 might be the D (5 bases). Deletions cut 3 bases from V and 2 bases from J, with 12 bases between. The CDR3 has 15 residues. The V gene's germline CDR1 is SGDLS and CDR2 YYNGEE. CDR3 sequence: CASSATGSAGNTIYF. As DNA, the CDR3 is TGTGCCAGCAGCGCTACAGGTAGCGCTGGAAACACCATATATTTT.

The gene calls are TRBV6-5 and TRBJ1-6; possibly TRBD1 for D (5 bases). Germline V gene lookup returns CDR1 MNHEY and CDR2 SVGAGI. This CDR3 comprises 16 residues. V shed 2 bases and J shed 9 bases, with 17 bases lying between them. CDR3 sequence: CASSYTVERGASPLHF. CDR3 DNA sequence: TGTGCCAGCAGTTACACCGTGGAGAGGGGAGCTTCACCCCTCCACTTT.

This chain connects TRBV27 to TRBJ2-1; 9 bases map to TRBD2. With V trimmed by 9 bases and J by 0 bases, 6 bases remained unmatched. The CDR3 totals 15 residues. CDR1 is MNHEY and CDR2 is SMNVEV in the germline V gene (reference sequence). The CDR3 here is CASLAGGPSYNEQFF. DNA of the CDR3: TGTGCCAGTTTGGCGGGGGGGCCCTCCTACAATGAGCAGTTCTTC.

CDR3 nucleotides: TGCGCCAGCAGCCCTGCCCCGGGCGGCGGAAGTCAGCCCCAGCATTTT. Its translation is CASSPAPGGGSQPQHF. This chain connects TRBV4-1 to TRBJ1-5, with no clear D. CDR1 and CDR2 from the germline V gene are MGHRA and YSYEKL. V lost 4 bases and J 6 bases, leaving 19 bases between the germline ends. This CDR3 comprises 16 residues.

The chain recombines TRBV2 with TRBJ2-4; 7 nucleotides agree with TRBD2. CDR1 is SNHLY, CDR2 FYNNEI, per germline. The CDR3 contains 17 residues. J gave up 1 base and V 6 bases, and 12 bases lay outside the gene matches. The chain's CDR3 is CASRPQGNGGAKNIQYF. CDR3 coding DNA: TGTGCCAGCAGACCCCAGGGAAACGGGGGGGCCAAAAACATTCAGTACTTC. The complete variable domain, with remaining parts taken from reference TRBV2 and TRBJ2-4, reads EPEVTQTPSHQVTQMGQEVILRCVPISNHLYFYWYRQILGQKVEFLVSFYNNEISEKSEIFDDQFSVERPDGSNFTLKIRSTKLEDSAMYFCASRPQGNGGAKNIQYFGAGTRLSVL.

The J gene is TRBJ2-7, the V gene TRBV30; possible D gene TRBD1, 6 bases. Germline loops: CDR1 GTSNPN, CDR2 SVGIG (reference sequence). The V gene lost 1 base and the J gene lost 3 bases, with 16 bases spanning the gap. This CDR3 has 15 residues. CDR3 residues: CAWSAAGAGDYEQYF. The CDR3 DNA reads as TGTGCCTGGAGTGCCGCAGGAGCAGGGGACTACGAGCAGTACTTC.

The chain joins TRBV7-6 to TRBJ2-1; 10 bases are shared with TRBD2. Trimming removed 2 bases from V and 9 bases from J; junction bases left unmatched: 7. CDR3 length equals 15 residues. Germline-derived CDR1 and CDR2 are SGHVS and FNYEAQ. The CDR3 DNA reads TGTGCCAGCAGCTTAATGAGCGGGGGGGCAGGTGAGCAGTTCTTC. Its protein product is CASSLMSGGAGEQFF.

The gene calls are TRBV9 and TRBJ2-7; D remains unclear. Germline CDR1 is SGDLS and CDR2 is YYNGEE. The length of the CDR3 is 14 residues. V dropped 0 bases and J dropped 1 base, with 8 bases sitting between them. In DNA form, the CDR3 reads TGTGCCAGCAGCGTAGAAGGGTCTTCCTACGAGCAGTACTTC. Translating gives CASSVEGSSYEQYF.

The chain combines TRBV7-8 with TRBJ1-6, with D maybe TRBD1 (6 bases). V shed 5 bases and J shed 8 bases, with 10 bases lying between them. Germline V gene data show CDR1 as SGHVS and CDR2 as FQNEAQ. CDR3 length: 13 amino acids. The CDR3 DNA reads as TGTGCCAGCAGCGATGCAGGGGATTCACCCCTCCACTTT. Translated, it gives CASSDAGDSPLHF.

V usage is TRBV28 and J usage is TRBJ1-3; possible D gene TRBD1, 5 bases. Germline CDR1 is MDHEN and CDR2 is SYDVKM. Deletions cut 4 bases from V and 0 bases from J, with 22 bases between. The CDR3 extends over 19 amino acids. This CDR3 is CASSSNMYGTATSGNTIYF. CDR3 nucleotides: TGTGCCAGCAGTTCCAACATGTACGGGACCGCGACCTCTGGAAACACCATATATTTT. Full variable domain (remainder filled in from reference TRBV28 and TRBJ1-3): DVKVTQSSRYLVKRTGEKVFLECVQDMDHENMFWYRQDPGLGLRLIYFSYDVKMKEKGDIPEGYSVSREKKERFSLILESASTNQTSMYLCASSSNMYGTATSGNTIYFGEGSWLTVV.